This paragraph reports one TCR beta chain. As yet, its antigen is unknown. These data originate in a study of shared clonotypes between healthy human individuals. In the study overall: The donors, a couple of women and a few men, were aged 18 to 49.

Study-wide results and limits: Sampling used blood alone; tissue repertoires probably differ.

Participating donors were healthy, HIV-negative adults free of recent acute infections or vaccinations. The authors ran the assay at deep level. Repertoires were generated with immunoSEQ multiplex PCR, while TCRdb's copy carries only in-frame clones and drops some. Found here are approximately 1,000,000 clones, roughly 77% of them singletons; the top ten hold approximately 0.95%. Specimen: memory CD4+ T cells from PBMCs. Subset here: CD45RA-negative fraction. This sequence was found in a man younger than 35 in good health. Some clones in this sample may be carry-over from other donors' samples.

The CDR3 nucleotides are TGTGCCAGCAGTGGACTAGCGGGTTCTTACAATGAGCAGTTCTTC. Translating gives CASSGLAGSYNEQFF. The chain carries TRBV2 and TRBJ2-1, with 10 bases identical to TRBD2. V dropped 4 bases and J dropped 4; count of bases not matched to a gene: 4. CDR1 SNHLY and CDR2 FYNNEI come from the germline V gene. The CDR3 is made up of 15 amino acids.